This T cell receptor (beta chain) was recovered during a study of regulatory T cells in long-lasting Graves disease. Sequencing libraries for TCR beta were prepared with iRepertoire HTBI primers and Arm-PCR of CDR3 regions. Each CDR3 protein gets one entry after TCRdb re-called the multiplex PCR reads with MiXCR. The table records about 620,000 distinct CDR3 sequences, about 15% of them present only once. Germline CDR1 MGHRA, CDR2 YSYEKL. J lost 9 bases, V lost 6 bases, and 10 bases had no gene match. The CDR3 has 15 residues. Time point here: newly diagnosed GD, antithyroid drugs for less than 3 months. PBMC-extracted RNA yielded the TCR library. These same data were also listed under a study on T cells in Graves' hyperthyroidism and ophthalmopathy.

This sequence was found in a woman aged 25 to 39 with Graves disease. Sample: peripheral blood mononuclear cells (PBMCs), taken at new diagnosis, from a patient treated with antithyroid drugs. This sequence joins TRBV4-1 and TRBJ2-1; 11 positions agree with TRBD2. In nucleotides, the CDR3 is TGCGCCAGCAGGTTAACTAGCGGGAGTCTCACTGAGCAGTTCTTC. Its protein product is CASRLTSGSLTEQFF.